The clone carrying this T cell receptor beta chain was counted a few times. Its antigen is unidentified. Each TCR beta cDNA library carried unique molecular identifiers. MiXCR was run by TCRdb on the PCR reads, yielding one entry per CDR3 protein. The sample lists hundreds of thousands of distinct CDR3 sequences, 36% occurring once. These data are taken from a study of post-analysis software for immune sequencing data. The CDR3 totals 13 residues. Trimming took off 3 bases at V and 0 bases at J, with 6 bases between the two ends. Study findings and constraints: Higher frequency in patients than in controls was seen for 5 or 6 TRBV segments, with TRBV5-6, TRBV5-1 and TRBV20-1 among them. When compared against controls, multiple sclerosis patients showed significantly lower normalized Chao1 diversity.

The chain recombines TRBV12-3 or TRBV12-4 with TRBJ2-7; D gene ambiguous. Sequenced: blood. The sequence was obtained from a girl between 5 and 17 years old with multiple sclerosis. CDR3 amino acids: CASSFPSSYEQYF. In nucleotides, the CDR3 is TGTGCCAGCAGTTTCCCGAGCTCCTACGAGCAGTACTTC.